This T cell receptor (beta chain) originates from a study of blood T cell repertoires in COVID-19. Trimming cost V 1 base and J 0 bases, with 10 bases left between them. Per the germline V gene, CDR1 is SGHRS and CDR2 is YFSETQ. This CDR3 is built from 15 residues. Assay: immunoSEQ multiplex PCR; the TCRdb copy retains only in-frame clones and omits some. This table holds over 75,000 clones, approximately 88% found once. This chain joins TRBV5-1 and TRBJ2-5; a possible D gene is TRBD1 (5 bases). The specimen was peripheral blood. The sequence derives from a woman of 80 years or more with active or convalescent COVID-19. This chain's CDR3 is CASSLTGRHQETQYF. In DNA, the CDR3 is TGCGCCAGCAGCTTGACAGGCCGACACCAAGAGACCCAGTACTTC.